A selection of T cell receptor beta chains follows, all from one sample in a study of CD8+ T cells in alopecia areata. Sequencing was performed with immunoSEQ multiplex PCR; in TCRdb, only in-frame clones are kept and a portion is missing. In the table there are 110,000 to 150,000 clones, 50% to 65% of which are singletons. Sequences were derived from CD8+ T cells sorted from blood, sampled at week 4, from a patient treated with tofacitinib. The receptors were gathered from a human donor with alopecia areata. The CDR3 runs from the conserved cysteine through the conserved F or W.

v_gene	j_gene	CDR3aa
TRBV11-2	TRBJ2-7	CASSPHGRGHYEQYF
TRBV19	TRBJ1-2	CASSIANGARGDGYTF
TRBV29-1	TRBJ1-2	CSVEDNYGYTF
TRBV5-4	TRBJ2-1	CASSLGWLAGDYNEQFF
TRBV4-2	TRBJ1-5	CASSQGETSNQPQHF
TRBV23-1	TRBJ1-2	CASSQSPPGTNYGYTF
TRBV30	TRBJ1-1	CAWSVGYPNTEAFF
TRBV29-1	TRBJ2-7	CSVRQGGYEQYF
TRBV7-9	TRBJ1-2	CASSPEGGWNYGYTF
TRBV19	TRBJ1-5	CASSFGPYSNQPQHF
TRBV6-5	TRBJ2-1	CASSYGNEQFF
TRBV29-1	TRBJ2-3	CSVVLTSTDTQYF
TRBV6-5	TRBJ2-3	CASSYSGGSADTQYF
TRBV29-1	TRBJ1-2	CSGDLGQGSYGYTF
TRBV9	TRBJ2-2	CASSPGTGSKGELFF
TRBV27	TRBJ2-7	CASQVSVDEAREQYF
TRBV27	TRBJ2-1	CASSPDRGSGDEQFF
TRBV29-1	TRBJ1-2	CSVGLGGRLGGYTF
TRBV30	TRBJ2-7	CAWSRGGEQYF
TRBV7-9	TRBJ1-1	CASSPQGVKAMNTEAFF
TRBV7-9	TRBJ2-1	CASSFQVNEQFF
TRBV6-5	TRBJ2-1	CASTPGGGEQFF
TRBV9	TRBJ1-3	CASSEGGSGNTIYF
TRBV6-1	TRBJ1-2	CASSSRGVRDYGYTF
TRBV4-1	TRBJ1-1	CASSQFESHTEAFF
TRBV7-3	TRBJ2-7	CASSCRKGRIYEQYF
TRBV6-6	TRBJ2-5	CASSYGTSFVETQYF
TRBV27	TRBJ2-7	CASSLSTGQVTYEQYF
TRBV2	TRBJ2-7	CASSDGLRTYEQYF
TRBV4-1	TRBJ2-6	CASSHRQGPGANVLTF
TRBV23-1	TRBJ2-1	CARKMGQWKNNEQFF
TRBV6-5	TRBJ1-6	CASSYVPGEGNSPLHF
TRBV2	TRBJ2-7	CASSTASYEQYF
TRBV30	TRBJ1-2	CAWTWGTYGYTF
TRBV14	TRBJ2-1	CASSVPGQDLSDEQFF
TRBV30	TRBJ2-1	CAWDTGTGGTDEQFF
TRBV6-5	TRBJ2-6	CASSYRLSGANVLTF
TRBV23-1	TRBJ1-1	CASSQSPGSLNTEAFF
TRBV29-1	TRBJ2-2	CSVGSGDTGELFF
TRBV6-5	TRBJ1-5	CASSSTGGFNQPQHF
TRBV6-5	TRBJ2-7	CASSYRLAGAYEQYF
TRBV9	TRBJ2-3	CASSVVQFETDTQYF
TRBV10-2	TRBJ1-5	CASSEESYPYQPQHF
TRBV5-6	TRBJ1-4	CASSPEGGEKLFF
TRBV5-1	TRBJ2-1	CASSWGTVLGNEQFF
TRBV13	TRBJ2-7	CASSLARTHEQYF
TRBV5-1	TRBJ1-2	CASSFQGRTYGYTF